These 31 T cell receptor beta chains were all obtained from the same sample, sequenced in a study of long-term antiretroviral therapy in people with HIV. Samples were assayed with immunoSEQ v3.0 at survey level. The protocol was immunoSEQ multiplex PCR, while the TCRdb copy is restricted to in-frame clones and leaves out a portion. The sample gives 25,000 to 30,000 clones, 65% to 85% of which show up once; about 9% is in the top ten. The material sequenced was unsorted PBMCs, taken 3 years after starting antiretroviral therapy. The receptors were sampled from a man in his forties with HIV.

This chain joins TRBV6-6 and TRBJ2-7; 12 positions agree with TRBD2. The germline gives CDR1 MNHNY, CDR2 SVGAGI (reference sequence). V shed 5 bases and J 4 bases; nucleotides not matched to a gene: 3. This CDR3 spans 14 amino acids. The CDR3 here is CASSPTSGSYEQYF. CDR3 DNA: TGTGCCAGCAGTCCGACTAGCGGGAGTTACGAGCAGTACTTC.

This chain uses TRBV11-2 with TRBJ2-3; a weak D match, TRBD2 (5 bases). The V and J ends lost 3 bases and 1 base respectively, with 8 bases between them. Germline V CDR1 and CDR2: SGHAT, FQNNGV. The CDR3 is 14 amino acids. CDR3 in DNA: TGTGCCAGCAGCTTGAAGGGAGGCACAGATACGCAGTATTTT. Protein sequence: CASSLKGGTDTQYF.

The chain links TRBV7-9 to TRBJ1-1, with D uncertain. The CDR3 sequence is 13 residues long. The germline V gene has CDR1 SEHNR and CDR2 FQNEAQ (reference sequence). The V gene lost 3 bases and the J gene lost 4 bases, with 9 bases spanning the gap. The chain's CDR3 is CASSFEWGTEAFF. The CDR3 DNA sequence: TGTGCCAGCAGCTTTGAGTGGGGCACTGAAGCTTTCTTT.

This chain joins TRBV18 and TRBJ2-1; a weak D match, TRBD2 (6 bases). With 3 bases removed from V and 2 bases from J, the gap between germline ends came to 11 bases. Per germline, CDR1 KGHSH and CDR2 LQKENI. There are 15 residues in the CDR3. The CDR3 DNA sequence: TGTGCCAGCTCACCGGAGGGGCCCACCTACAATGAGCAGTTCTTC. It encodes CASSPEGPTYNEQFF.

The chain recombines TRBV5-7 with TRBJ1-1; D unclear. TRBV5-7 is treated as an ORF (open reading frame) with a function not yet certain. V gave up 0 bases and J gave up 5 bases, with 5 bases separating them. The CDR3 consists of 12 residues. Here the CDR3 reads CASSLVRTEAFF. The CDR3 coding sequence is TGTGCCAGCAGCTTGGTGAGGACTGAAGCTTTCTTT.

The chain carries TRBV6-5 and TRBJ2-1; D is unclear. The CDR3 contains 12 residues. Trimming removed 7 bases from V and 7 bases from J, with 11 bases in between. Germline CDR1 is MNHEY and CDR2 is SVGAGI. CDR3 residues: CASKGTINEQFF. CDR3 in DNA: TGTGCCAGCAAAGGAACCATTAATGAGCAGTTCTTC.

V is TRBV4-3 and J is TRBJ1-3, with D unclear. This CDR3 has 16 residues. V was pared by 0 bases and J by 0 bases, with 9 bases between. Germline V lookup: CDR1 LGHNA, CDR2 YSLEER. The CDR3 spells CASSQDRSVSGNTIYF. CDR3 in DNA: TGCGCCAGCAGCCAAGATAGGTCCGTCTCTGGAAACACCATATATTTT.

This chain joins TRBV18 and TRBJ1-1; unclear D gene. The CDR3 length is 15 residues. V lost 8 bases to trimming and J lost 1 base, with 17 bases between them. The V gene's germline CDR1 is KGHSH and CDR2 LQKENI. The CDR3 protein is CASRSDDFKNTEAFF. Here the CDR3 DNA reads TGTGCCAGCCGCTCGGACGATTTTAAGAACACTGAAGCTTTCTTT.

The chain uses TRBV7-8 and TRBJ1-1; weak D call: TRBD1 (5 bases). This CDR3 is 15 amino acids long. Per germline, CDR1 SGHVS and CDR2 FQNEAQ. The germline V and J ends were trimmed by 5 bases and 4 bases, with 17 bases remaining between them. CDR3 sequence reads: CASSLLTGTGTEAFF. The CDR3 DNA follows: TGTGCCAGCAGCCTACTCACCGGGACCGGCACTGAAGCTTTCTTT. The full variable domain, its missing parts supplied by reference TRBV7-8 and TRBJ1-1, is GAGVSQSPRYKVAKRGQDVALRCDPISGHVSLFWYQQALGQGPEFLTYFQNEAQLDKSGLPSDRFFAERPEGSVSTLKIQRTQQEDSAVYLCASSLLTGTGTEAFFGQGTRLTVV.

The chain couples TRBV7-2 to TRBJ1-2; D is possibly TRBD1 (5 bases). The CDR3 has 13 residues. CDR1 and CDR2 from the germline V gene are SGHTA and FQGNSA. V lost 5 bases to trimming and J lost 5 bases, with 12 bases between them. The chain's CDR3 is CASSRDSQYGYTF. The CDR3 DNA sequence: TGTGCCAGCAGCCGAGACAGCCAATATGGCTACACCTTC.

The chain carries TRBV7-9 and TRBJ2-1; D possibly corresponds to TRBD1 (5 bases). V was trimmed by 0 bases and J by 9 bases, leaving 9 bases between them. CDR3 length equals 13 residues. Germline V CDR1 and CDR2: SEHNR, FQNEAQ (reference sequence). The CDR3 DNA is TGTGCCAGCAGCTTAGCGTCCCAGGGTGAGCAGTTCTTC. This codes for CASSLASQGEQFF.

V gene TRBV6-5 combines with J gene TRBJ1-3; D gene ambiguous. Between the trimmed V and J ends, which lost 0 bases and 0 bases, there was a span of 9 bases. Germline CDR1 is MNHEY and CDR2 is SVGAGI. This CDR3 comprises 16 residues. CDR3 protein: CASSYSPADSGNTIYF. The CDR3, as DNA: TGTGCCAGCAGTTACTCTCCTGCGGACTCTGGAAACACCATATATTTT.

This rearrangement joins TRBV28 to TRBJ1-4; 7 positions agree with TRBD1. The CDR3 has 18 residues. The germline gives CDR1 MDHEN, CDR2 SYDVKM. After removal of 2 bases from V and 8 bases from J, the junction contained 17 bases not matched to a gene. The CDR3 nucleotides read TGTGCCAGCAGTTTAGACAGGGCCTTATCCCCCCACGGGGAAAAACTGTTTTTT. Translated, it gives CASSLDRALSPHGEKLFF.

The rearrangement links TRBV5-1 to TRBJ1-2, with 7 bases aligning to TRBD1. Germline V CDR1 and CDR2: SGHRS, YFSETQ. The J segment lost 0 bases and the V segment lost 5 bases, leaving 4 bases of the junction unmatched. The CDR3 is 14 residues long. CDR3: CASREGAANYGYTF. In DNA form, the CDR3 reads TGCGCCAGCAGGGAGGGGGCTGCTAACTATGGCTACACCTTC.

The table lists this clone with a count of one. The chain uses TRBV14 and TRBJ1-2, with D unclear. This CDR3 is 11 amino acids long. Germline assignment: CDR1 SGHDN and CDR2 FVKESK. V was trimmed by 0 bases and J by 6 bases, leaving 2 bases between them. The CDR3 sequence is CASSQDHGYTF. In nucleotides, the CDR3 is TGTGCCAGCAGCCAAGACCATGGCTACACCTTC.

The CDR3 region is CASSAWGSGTNEQYF. CDR3 nucleotides: TGTGCCAGCAGTGCCTGGGGGAGCGGGACCAACGAGCAGTACTTC. The V and J genes are TRBV6-5 and TRBJ2-7; 7 nucleotides agree with TRBD2. V shed 5 bases and J 5 bases; nucleotides not matched to a gene: 12. Germline CDR1 reads MNHEY; CDR2 reads SVGAGI. The CDR3 consists of 15 residues.

This chain's CDR3 is CASSLVSLAGGPGETQYF. Written as DNA, the CDR3 is TGTGCCAGCAGTTTAGTAAGCCTAGCGGGAGGGCCCGGAGAGACCCAGTACTTC. J is TRBJ2-5 and V is TRBV27; 12 bases map to TRBD2. J lost 4 bases, V lost 2 bases, and 11 bases had no gene match. The germline CDR1 and CDR2 sequences are MNHEY and SMNVEV (reference sequence). This CDR3 contains 18 residues.

The chain is built from TRBV6-1 and TRBJ1-1, with D unresolved. This CDR3 spans 12 amino acids. Germline V gene lookup returns CDR1 MNHNS and CDR2 SASEGT. Between the trimmed V and J ends, which lost 6 bases and 5 bases, there was a span of 10 bases. The DNA of the CDR3 is TGTGCCAGCAGGAGCCGAAGTACTGAAGCTTTCTTT. Translation: CASRSRSTEAFF.

The chain has TRBV7-8 and TRBJ2-7; D ambiguous. Germline V gene lookup returns CDR1 SGHVS and CDR2 FQNEAQ. The CDR3 consists of 13 residues. Between the trimmed V and J ends, which lost 8 bases and 2 bases, there was a span of 13 bases. CDR3 sequence reads: CASEGRATYEQYF. CDR3 in DNA: TGTGCCAGCGAAGGACGGGCGACCTACGAGCAGTACTTC. Full variable domain (missing parts from reference TRBV7-8 and TRBJ2-7): GAGVSQSPRYKVAKRGQDVALRCDPISGHVSLFWYQQALGQGPEFLTYFQNEAQLDKSGLPSDRFFAERPEGSVSTLKIQRTQQEDSAVYLCASEGRATYEQYFGPGTRLTVT.

J is TRBJ1-2 and V is TRBV28, with D possibly being TRBD1 (5 bases). V dropped 6 bases and J dropped 3 bases, with 11 bases sitting between them. CDR3 size: 13 residues. Germline V gene lookup returns CDR1 MDHEN and CDR2 SYDVKM. DNA for the CDR3: TGTGCCAGCAGACCGGGACGAGACTATGGCTACACCTTC. Its protein product is CASRPGRDYGYTF.

V gene TRBV4-3 combines with J gene TRBJ2-2; 9 bases align to TRBD1. The CDR3 has 16 amino acids. J was trimmed by 4 bases and V by 5 bases; bases with no gene match: 8. Germline CDR1 is LGHNA and CDR2 is YSLEER. CDR3 loop: CASSDTGGTVTGELFF. CDR3 DNA sequence: TGCGCCAGCAGCGATACAGGGGGCACGGTCACCGGGGAGCTGTTTTTT.

The rearrangement links TRBV5-8 to TRBJ1-1; D call uncertain. The CDR3 totals 13 residues. Trimming took off 2 bases at V and 11 bases at J, with 16 bases between the two ends. CDR1 is SGHTS and CDR2 is YDEGEE in the germline V gene. DNA for the CDR3: TGTGCCAGCAGCTTCCGACTTGTCACGGTCGCTTTCTTT. Residues: CASSFRLVTVAFF.

This chain uses TRBV11-2 with TRBJ2-3; the match to TRBD2 covers 12 bases. Per germline, CDR1 SGHAT and CDR2 FQNNGV. The CDR3 totals 14 residues. J lost 3 bases, V lost 5 bases, and 0 bases had no gene match. The DNA for the CDR3 is TGTGCCAGCAGCGGACTAGCGGGAACAGATACGCAGTATTTT. Protein product: CASSGLAGTDTQYF.

The count of this clone is one. The V gene is TRBV6-5, the J gene TRBJ2-6, with D perhaps TRBD2 (5 bases). Germline CDR1 MNHEY, CDR2 SVGAGI. Trimming removed 5 bases at V and 2 bases at J, with 10 bases between. The CDR3 is 15 amino acids. The CDR3 nucleotides read TGTGCCAGCAGTGGAGGTGTCCCTGGGGCCAACGTCCTGACTTTC. As protein: CASSGGVPGANVLTF.

This clone was seen just once. The chain employs TRBV29-1 and TRBJ2-7; 7 bases are a match to TRBD1. V was pared by 7 bases and J by 5 bases, with 11 bases of the junction left unmatched. CDR1 and CDR2 (germline): SQVTM, ANQGSEA. This CDR3 spans 13 amino acids. This CDR3 reads CSALEGAKNEQYF. CDR3 nucleotides: TGCAGCGCCCTAGAGGGGGCGAAAAACGAGCAGTACTTC.

This clone has just a few counts. The chain links TRBV2 to TRBJ1-2; D gene ambiguous. Germline loops: CDR1 SNHLY, CDR2 FYNNEI. Trimming left V 6 bases short and J 4 bases short, with 12 bases between. The CDR3 is 13 residues long. CDR3 loop: CASRDPEPYGYTF. The CDR3 nucleotides read TGTGCCAGCAGAGACCCGGAACCCTATGGCTACACCTTC.

The rearrangement uses TRBV7-3 and TRBJ2-1, with unresolved D. Looked up from germline, CDR1 is SGHTA and CDR2 is FQGTGA. The CDR3 loop spans 17 amino acids. The V end lost 5 bases, the J end lost 0 bases, and 17 bases lay between the germline ends. This CDR3 is CASSPWLSQSSYNEQFF. DNA of the CDR3: TGTGCCAGCAGCCCATGGCTGTCACAAAGCTCCTACAATGAGCAGTTCTTC. The full variable domain, its missing parts supplied by reference TRBV7-3 and TRBJ2-1, is GAGVSQTPSNKVTEKGKYVELRCDPISGHTALYWYRQSLGQGPEFLIYFQGTGAADDSGLPNDRFFAVRPEGSVSTLKIQRTERGDSAVYLCASSPWLSQSSYNEQFFGPGTRLTVL.

This clone occurred once. V is TRBV2 and J is TRBJ1-2; D not certain. The CDR3 length is 12 residues. V lost 2 bases to trimming and J lost 11 bases, with 12 bases between them. Germline loops: CDR1 SNHLY, CDR2 FYNNEI. CDR3 in DNA: TGTGCCAGCAGTGAATCAAGGGCTGGGTACACCTTC. The encoded protein is CASSESRAGYTF.

The table lists this clone with a few counts. The chain links TRBV11-2 to TRBJ1-5; TRBD1 matches at 7 bases. The germline V gene has CDR1 SGHAT and CDR2 FQNNGV. V lost 4 bases and J lost 2; bases outside the gene matches: 5. This CDR3 has 15 residues. This chain's CDR3 is CASSSGGTGNQPQHF. In nucleotides, the CDR3 is TGTGCCAGCAGCTCCGGAGGGACAGGCAATCAGCCCCAGCATTTT.

The chain joins TRBV5-5 to TRBJ2-7, with D tentatively TRBD1 (5 bases). V was trimmed by 7 bases and J by 5 bases, leaving 31 bases between them. Germline values: CDR1 SGHKS, CDR2 YYEKEE (reference sequence). The CDR3 is made up of 18 amino acids. The CDR3 is CASVRQVQRGPKGNEQYF. The DNA for the CDR3 is TGTGCCAGCGTCCGGCAGGTCCAAAGGGGCCCTAAGGGGAACGAGCAGTACTTC.

This chain connects TRBV9 to TRBJ1-1; D not resolved. The CDR3 sequence is 15 residues long. Trimming left V 0 bases short and J 5 bases short, with 14 bases between. Looked up from germline, CDR1 is SGDLS and CDR2 is YYNGEE. The CDR3 here is CASSVGAGSGTEAFF. CDR3 coding DNA: TGTGCCAGCAGCGTAGGGGCGGGGAGTGGGACTGAAGCTTTCTTT.